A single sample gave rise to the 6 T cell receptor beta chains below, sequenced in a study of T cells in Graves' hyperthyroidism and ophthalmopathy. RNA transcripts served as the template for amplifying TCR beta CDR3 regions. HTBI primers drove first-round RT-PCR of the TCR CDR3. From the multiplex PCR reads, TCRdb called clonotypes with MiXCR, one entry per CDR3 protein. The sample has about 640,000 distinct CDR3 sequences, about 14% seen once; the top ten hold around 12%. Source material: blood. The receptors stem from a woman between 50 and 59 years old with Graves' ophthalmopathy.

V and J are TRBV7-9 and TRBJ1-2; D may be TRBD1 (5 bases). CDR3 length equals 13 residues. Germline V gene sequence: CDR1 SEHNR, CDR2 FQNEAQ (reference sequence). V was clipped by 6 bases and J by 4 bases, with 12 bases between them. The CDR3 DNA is TGTGCCAGCAGTATTCAGGGCCCCTATGGCTACACCTTC. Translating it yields CASSIQGPYGYTF. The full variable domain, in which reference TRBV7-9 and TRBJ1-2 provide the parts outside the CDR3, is DTGVSQNPRHKITKRGQNVTFRCDPISEHNRLYWYRQTLGQGPEFLTYFQNEAQLEKSRLLSDRFSAERPKGSFSTLEIQRTEQGDSAMYLCASSIQGPYGYTFGSGTRLTVV.

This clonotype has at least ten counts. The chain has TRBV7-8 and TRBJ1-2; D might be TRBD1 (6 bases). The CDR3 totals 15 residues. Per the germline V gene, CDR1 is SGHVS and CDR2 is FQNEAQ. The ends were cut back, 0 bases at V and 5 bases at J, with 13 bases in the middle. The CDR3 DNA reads TGTGCCAGCAGCTTAGCTCCGGGGGGCGGATATGGCTACACCTTC. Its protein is CASSLAPGGGYGYTF.

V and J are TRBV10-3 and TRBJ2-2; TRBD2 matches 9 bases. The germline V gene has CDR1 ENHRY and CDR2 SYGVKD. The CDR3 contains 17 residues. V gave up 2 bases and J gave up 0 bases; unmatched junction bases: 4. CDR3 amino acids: CAISEVAGEPNTGELFF. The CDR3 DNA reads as TGTGCCATCAGTGAGGTAGCGGGAGAGCCGAACACCGGGGAGCTGTTTTTT.

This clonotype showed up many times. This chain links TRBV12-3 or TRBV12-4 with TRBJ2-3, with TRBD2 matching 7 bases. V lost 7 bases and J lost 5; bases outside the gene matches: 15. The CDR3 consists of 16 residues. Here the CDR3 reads CASTTRVGGSGDTQYF. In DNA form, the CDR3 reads TGTGCCAGCACCACTCGTGTCGGGGGGTCGGGAGATACGCAGTATTTT.

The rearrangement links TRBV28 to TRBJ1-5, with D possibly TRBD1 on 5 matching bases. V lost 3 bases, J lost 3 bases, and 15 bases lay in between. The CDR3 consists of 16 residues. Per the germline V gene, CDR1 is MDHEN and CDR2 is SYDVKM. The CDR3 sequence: CASSFFSGSYNQPQHF. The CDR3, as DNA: TGTGCCAGCAGTTTCTTTTCAGGGTCCTACAATCAGCCCCAGCATTTT.

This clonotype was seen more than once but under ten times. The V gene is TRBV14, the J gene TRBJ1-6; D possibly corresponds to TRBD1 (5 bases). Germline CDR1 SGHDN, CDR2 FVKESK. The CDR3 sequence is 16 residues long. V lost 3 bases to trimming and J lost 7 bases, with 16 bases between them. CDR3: CASSQRTGLYNSPLHF. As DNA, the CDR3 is TGTGCCAGCAGCCAGAGAACGGGACTTTACAATTCACCCCTCCACTTT.